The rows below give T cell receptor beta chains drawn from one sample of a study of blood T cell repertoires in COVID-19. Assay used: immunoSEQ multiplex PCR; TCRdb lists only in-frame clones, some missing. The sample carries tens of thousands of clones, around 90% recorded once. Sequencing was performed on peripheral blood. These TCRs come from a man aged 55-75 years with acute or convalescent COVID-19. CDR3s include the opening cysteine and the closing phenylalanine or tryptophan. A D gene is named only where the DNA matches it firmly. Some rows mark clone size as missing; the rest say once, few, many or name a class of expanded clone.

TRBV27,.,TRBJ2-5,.,CASSFGRGTKYF,.
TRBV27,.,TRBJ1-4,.,CASSFRSFNEKLFF,TGTGCCAGCAGTTTCCGGAGCTTCAATGAAAAACTGTTTTTT
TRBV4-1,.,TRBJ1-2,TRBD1,CASSHPGQIYGYTF,TGCGCCAGCAGCCACCCGGGACAGATCTATGGCTACACCTTC
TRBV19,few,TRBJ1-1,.,CASSQQRGSVAEAFF,TGTGCCAGTAGCCAGCAAAGGGGGTCAGTCGCTGAAGCTTTCTTT
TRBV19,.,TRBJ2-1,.,CASSIRGSPNEQFF,TGTGCCAGTAGTATAAGGGGGAGCCCCAATGAGCAGTTCTTC
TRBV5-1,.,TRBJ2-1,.,CASSLGATGDEQFF,TGCGCCAGCAGCTTGGGGGCGACGGGGGATGAGCAGTTCTTC
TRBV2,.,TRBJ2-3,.,CASRGRFADTQYF,TGTGCCAGCAGGGGGCGATTTGCAGATACGCAGTATTTT
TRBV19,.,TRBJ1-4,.,CASSDNRAANEKLFF,TGTGCCAGTAGTGACAACAGGGCGGCTAATGAAAAACTGTTTTTT
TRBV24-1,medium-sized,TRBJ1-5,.,CATSDPTAEQPQHF,TGTGCCACCAGTGATCCAACAGCCGAACAGCCCCAGCATTTT
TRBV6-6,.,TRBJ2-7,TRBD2,CASSPALAGSSYEQYF,TGTGCCAGCAGTCCCGCACTAGCGGGCTCATCCTACGAGCAGTACTTC
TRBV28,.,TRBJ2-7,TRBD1,CASSLDRANEQYF,TGTGCCAGCAGTCTCGACAGGGCCAACGAGCAGTACTTC
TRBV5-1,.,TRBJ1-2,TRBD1,CASSLDGQGGYGYTF,TGCGCCAGCAGCTTGGATGGACAGGGCGGCTATGGCTACACCTTC
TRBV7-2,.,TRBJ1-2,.,CASSLVGREANYGYTF,TGTGCCAGCAGCTTAGTGGGTCGGGAAGCTAACTATGGCTACACCTTC
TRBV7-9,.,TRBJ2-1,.,CASSLAGMTYNEQFF,TGTGCCAGCAGCTTGGCCGGGATGACCTACAATGAGCAGTTCTTC
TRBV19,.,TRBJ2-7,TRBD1,CASRDRGLYEQYF,TGTGCCAGTAGGGACAGGGGGCTCTACGAGCAGTACTTC
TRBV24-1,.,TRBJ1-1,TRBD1,CATPPGQPTEAFF,TGTGCCACACCTCCGGGACAGCCCACTGAAGCTTTCTTT
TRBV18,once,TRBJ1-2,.,CASSLADSYGYTF,TGTGCCAGCTCACTCGCAGACTCATATGGCTACACCTTC
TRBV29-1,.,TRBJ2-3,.,CSVRAGFASTDTQYF,TGCAGCGTTCGGGCGGGGTTCGCTAGCACAGATACGCAGTATTTT
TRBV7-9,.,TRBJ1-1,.,CASSSRLVEAFF,TGTGCCAGCAGCTCCAGACTTGTTGAAGCTTTCTTT
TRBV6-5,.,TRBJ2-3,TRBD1,CASSRTGETTDTQYF,TGTGCCAGCAGTAGGACAGGGGAGACAACAGATACGCAGTATTTT
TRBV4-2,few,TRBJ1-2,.,CASSPRFLEGYTF,TGTGCCAGCAGCCCCCGCTTTCTTGAGGGCTACACCTTC
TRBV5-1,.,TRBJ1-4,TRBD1,CASSPAGGYYEKLFF,TGCGCCAGCAGCCCGGCAGGGGGCTATTATGAAAAACTGTTTTTT
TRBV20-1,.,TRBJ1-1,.,CSSRQNTEAFF,TGCAGTTCGCGACAGAACACTGAAGCTTTCTTT
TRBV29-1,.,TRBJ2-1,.,CSGTVDSYNEQFF,TGCAGCGGTACAGTGGACTCCTACAATGAGCAGTTCTTC
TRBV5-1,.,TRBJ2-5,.,CASSLLDSSGTQYF,TGCGCCAGCAGCTTGCTAGACAGCTCCGGGACCCAGTACTTC
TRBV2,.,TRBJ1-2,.,CASRTGNYGYTF,TGTGCCAGCAGGACAGGAAACTATGGCTACACCTTC
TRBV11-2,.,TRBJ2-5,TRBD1,CASSLGTGGKETQYF,TGTGCCAGCAGCTTAGGGACAGGGGGCAAAGAGACCCAGTACTTC
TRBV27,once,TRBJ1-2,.,CASSSGLVLAGYTF,TGTGCCAGCAGTTCCGGACTGGTGCTGGCTGGCTACACCTTC